Each of the 11 T cell receptor beta chains below was sequenced from the same sample in a study of blood T cell repertoires in COVID-19. Data came from immunoSEQ multiplex PCR; TCRdb stores just in-frame clones and leaves some out. The sample records 250,000 to 400,000 clones, about 91% being singletons. The sample was peripheral blood. All receptors come from a woman in her twenties or thirties with COVID-19, enrolled during active disease.

This clone turned up a few times. The J gene is TRBJ1-3, the V gene TRBV19, with a possible D match to TRBD1 (6 bases). The V gene's germline CDR1 is LNHDA and CDR2 SQIVND (reference sequence). Trimming took off 8 bases at V and 0 bases at J, with 17 bases between the two ends. This CDR3 comprises 16 residues. The CDR3 DNA is TGTGCCAGTGGGTCTGGGCAGGGGCTCTCTGGAAACACCATATATTTT. The encoded protein is CASGSGQGLSGNTIYF.

This clone occurred a few times. The CDR3 reads CASSFRGALLPNEQFF. The CDR3 DNA reads TGTGCCAGCAGTTTTCGGGGGGCCCTCCTACCCAATGAGCAGTTCTTC. V is TRBV28 and J is TRBJ2-1; D is perhaps TRBD2 (7 bases). Germline CDR1 and CDR2: MDHEN and SYDVKM. V dropped 3 bases and J dropped 6 bases, with 18 bases sitting between them. CDR3 size: 16 residues.

The chain uses TRBV7-9 and TRBJ1-5; 7 bases fit TRBD1. Germline CDR1 reads SEHNR; CDR2 reads FQNEAQ (reference sequence). Unmatched junction bases numbered 0, after V lost 2 bases and J lost 5 bases. The CDR3 extends over 13 amino acids. The CDR3 bases are TGTGCCAGCAGCTTAACAGGGGATCAGCCCCAGCATTTT. Its translation is CASSLTGDQPQHF.

The CDR3: CASSLLLGARGQQSTYGYTF. In nucleotides, the CDR3 is TGTGCCAGCAGCTTATTGCTAGGAGCGCGGGGACAGCAATCAACCTATGGCTACACCTTC. This chain uses TRBV7-6 with TRBJ1-2; 7 bases align to TRBD1. V gave up 2 bases and J gave up 4 bases; unmatched junction bases: 22. Germline CDR1 reads SGHVS; CDR2 reads FNYEAQ. This CDR3 contains 20 residues.

The genes are TRBV6-5 and TRBJ2-6; D unclear. Trimming removed 2 bases at V and 4 bases at J, with 12 bases between. CDR3 length: 16 residues. Germline V gives CDR1 MNHEY, CDR2 SVGAGI. CDR3: CASSYLLDSGANVLTF. CDR3 DNA: TGTGCCAGCAGTTACCTTCTGGATAGCGGGGCCAACGTCCTGACTTTC.

The chain carries TRBV7-9 and TRBJ1-2, with 12 bases lining up with TRBD1. The junction had 7 bases not matched to a gene; V was cut back by 5 bases and J by 6 bases. This CDR3 has 15 residues. Germline assignment: CDR1 SEHNR and CDR2 FQNEAQ (reference sequence). CDR3 in amino acids: CASSPPGQGAHGYTF. CDR3 in DNA: TGTGCCAGCAGCCCCCCGGGACAGGGGGCGCATGGCTACACCTTC.

V usage is TRBV7-7 and J usage is TRBJ2-5; D ambiguous. This CDR3 has 15 amino acids. Trimming stripped 1 base from V and 4 bases from J, with 13 bases between. The V gene's germline CDR1 is SSHAT and CDR2 FNYEAQ (reference sequence). CDR3 DNA sequence: TGTGCCAGCAGCTTAGGCGGTTTGAATGGAGAGACCCAGTACTTC. It translates to CASSLGGLNGETQYF.

This rearrangement joins TRBV14 to TRBJ1-2; maybe TRBD1 (6 bases). This CDR3 has 15 amino acids. Germline-derived CDR1 and CDR2 are SGHDN and FVKESK. V lost 4 bases and J 3 bases, leaving 15 bases between the germline ends. In DNA, the CDR3 is TGTGCCAGCAGCCTCTCGGACAGTTATCACTATGGCTACACCTTC. Its protein product is CASSLSDSYHYGYTF. Full variable domain (missing parts from reference TRBV14 and TRBJ1-2): EAGVTQFPSHSVIEKGQTVTLRCDPISGHDNLYWYRRVMGKEIKFLLHFVKESKQDESGMPNNRFLAERTGGTYSTLKVQPAELEDSGVYFCASSLSDSYHYGYTFGSGTRLTVV.

V usage is TRBV11-2 and J usage is TRBJ1-1, with 7 nucleotides matching TRBD1. This CDR3 is built from 15 residues. J was trimmed by 4 bases and V by 4 bases; bases with no gene match: 9. The germline V gene encodes CDR1 SGHAT and CDR2 FQNNGV. The CDR3 sequence: CASSSMPQGGTEAFF. CDR3 bases: TGTGCCAGCAGCTCCATGCCCCAGGGGGGCACTGAAGCTTTCTTT.

The J gene is TRBJ1-5, the V gene TRBV5-8, with a possible D match to TRBD1 (6 bases). V was pared by 3 bases and J by 7 bases, with 20 bases between. Germline loops: CDR1 SGHTS, CDR2 YDEGEE. CDR3 length: 16 amino acids. The CDR3 is CASSSSRGRGTQPQHF. The CDR3 nucleotides are TGTGCCAGCAGCTCCTCAAGGGGTAGGGGGACGCAGCCCCAGCATTTT.

The chain combines TRBV14 with TRBJ2-5; 7 bases fit TRBD1. Looked up from germline, CDR1 is SGHDN and CDR2 is FVKESK. The length of the CDR3 is 14 residues. Losses at the gene ends were 4 bases for V and 5 bases for J; bases not matched to a gene: 7. The CDR3 spells CASSRQGFGETQYF. CDR3 nucleotides: TGTGCCAGCAGCCGACAGGGCTTTGGGGAGACCCAGTACTTC.